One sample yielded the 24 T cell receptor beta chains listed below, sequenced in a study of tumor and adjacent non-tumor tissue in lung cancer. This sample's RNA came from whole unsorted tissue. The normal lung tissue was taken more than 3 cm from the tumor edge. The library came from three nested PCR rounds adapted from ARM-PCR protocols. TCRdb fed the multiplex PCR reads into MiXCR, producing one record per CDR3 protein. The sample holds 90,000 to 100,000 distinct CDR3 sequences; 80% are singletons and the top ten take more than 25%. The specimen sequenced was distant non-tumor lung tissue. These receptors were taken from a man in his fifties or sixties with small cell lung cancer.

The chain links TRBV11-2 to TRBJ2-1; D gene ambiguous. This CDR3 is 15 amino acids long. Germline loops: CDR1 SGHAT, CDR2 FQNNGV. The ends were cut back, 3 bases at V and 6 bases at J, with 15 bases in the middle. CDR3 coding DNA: TGTGCCAGCAGCTTGGAGAGGCTAGAGCTCAATGAGCAGTTCTTC. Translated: CASSLERLELNEQFF.

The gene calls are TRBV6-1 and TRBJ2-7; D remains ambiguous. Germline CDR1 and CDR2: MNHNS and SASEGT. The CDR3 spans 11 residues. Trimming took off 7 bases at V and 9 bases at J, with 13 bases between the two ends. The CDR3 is CASTNFDGQYV. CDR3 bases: TGTGCCAGCACTAACTTTGATGGGCAGTACGTC.

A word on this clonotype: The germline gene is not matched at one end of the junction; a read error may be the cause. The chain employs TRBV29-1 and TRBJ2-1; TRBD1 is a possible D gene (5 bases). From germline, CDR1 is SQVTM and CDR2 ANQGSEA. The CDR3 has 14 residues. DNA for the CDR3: TGCAGCGTTGCCACCAGGGAATCTCACAATGTGCAGTTCTTC. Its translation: CSVATRESHNVQFF.

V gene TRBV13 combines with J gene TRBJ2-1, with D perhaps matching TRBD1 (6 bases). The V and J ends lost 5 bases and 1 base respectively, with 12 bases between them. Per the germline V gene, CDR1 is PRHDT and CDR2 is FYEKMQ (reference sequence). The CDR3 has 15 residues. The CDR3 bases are TGTGCCAGCAGCCCCCCGCAGGGGTCCTACAATGAGCAGTTCTTC. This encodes CASSPPQGSYNEQFF.

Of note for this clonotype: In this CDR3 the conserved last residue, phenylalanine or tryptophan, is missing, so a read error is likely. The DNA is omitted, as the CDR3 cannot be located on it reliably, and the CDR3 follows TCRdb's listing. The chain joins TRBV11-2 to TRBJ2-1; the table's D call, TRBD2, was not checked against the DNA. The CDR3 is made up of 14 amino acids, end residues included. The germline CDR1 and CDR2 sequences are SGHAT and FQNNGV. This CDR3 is CASQKRQGDNEHFY.

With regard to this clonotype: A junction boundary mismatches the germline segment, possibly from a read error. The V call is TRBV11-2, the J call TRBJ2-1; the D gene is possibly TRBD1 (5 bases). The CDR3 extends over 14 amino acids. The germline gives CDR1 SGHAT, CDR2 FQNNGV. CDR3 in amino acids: CASSPMSGAIDLTF. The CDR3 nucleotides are TGTGCCAGCAGTCCTATGTCTGGGGCCATTGACCTGACCTTC.

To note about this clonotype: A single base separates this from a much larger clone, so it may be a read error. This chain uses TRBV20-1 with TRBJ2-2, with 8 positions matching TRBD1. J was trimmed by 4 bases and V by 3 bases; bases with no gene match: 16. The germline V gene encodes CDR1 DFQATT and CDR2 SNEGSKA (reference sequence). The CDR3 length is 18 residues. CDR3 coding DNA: TGCAGTGCTAGGCCGGCACCGGGACAGGCAACGATCACCGGGGAGCTGTTTTTT. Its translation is CSARPAPGQATITGELFF.

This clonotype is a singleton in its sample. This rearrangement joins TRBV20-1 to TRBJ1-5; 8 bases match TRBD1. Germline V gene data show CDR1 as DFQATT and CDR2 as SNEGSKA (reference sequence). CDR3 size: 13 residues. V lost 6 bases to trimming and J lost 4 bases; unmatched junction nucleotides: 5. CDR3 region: CSAVRGPNQPQHF. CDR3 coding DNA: TGCAGTGCCGTCAGGGGGCCAAATCAGCCCCAGCATTTT.

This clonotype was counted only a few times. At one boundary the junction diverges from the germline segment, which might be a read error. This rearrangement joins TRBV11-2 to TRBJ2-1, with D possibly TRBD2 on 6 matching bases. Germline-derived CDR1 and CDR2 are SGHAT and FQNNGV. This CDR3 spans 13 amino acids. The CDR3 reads CASSSLTSRLQFF. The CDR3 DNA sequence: TGTGCTAGCAGCTCACTTACTAGCAGGCTGCAGTTCTTC. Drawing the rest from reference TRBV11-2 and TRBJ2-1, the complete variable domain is EAGVAQSPRYKIIEKRQSVAFWCNPISGHATLYWYQQILGQGPKLLIQFQNNGVVDDSQLPKDRFSAERLKGVDSTLKIQPAKLEDSAVYLCASSSLTSRLQFFGPGTRLTVL.

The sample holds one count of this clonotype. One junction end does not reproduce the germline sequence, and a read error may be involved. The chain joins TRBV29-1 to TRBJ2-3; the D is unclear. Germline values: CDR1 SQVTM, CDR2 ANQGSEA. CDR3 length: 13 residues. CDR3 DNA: TGCAGCATTGATACCGCGGTCACAGATACGCAGTATTTT. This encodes CSIDTAVTDTQYF.

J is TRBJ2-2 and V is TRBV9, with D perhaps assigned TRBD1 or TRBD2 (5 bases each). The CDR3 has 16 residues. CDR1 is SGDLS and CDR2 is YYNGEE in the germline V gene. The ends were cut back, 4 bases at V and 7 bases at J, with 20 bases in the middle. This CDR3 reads CASSTSLRGANGELFF. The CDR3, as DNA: TGTGCCAGCAGCACGAGCCTCCGGGGCGCTAACGGGGAGCTGTTTTTT.

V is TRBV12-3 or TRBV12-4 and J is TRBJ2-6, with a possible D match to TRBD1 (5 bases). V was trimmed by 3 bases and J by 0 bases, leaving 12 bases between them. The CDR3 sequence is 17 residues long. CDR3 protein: CASSFDNRHSGANVLTF. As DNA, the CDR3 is TGTGCCAGCAGTTTCGATAACAGGCACTCTGGGGCCAACGTCCTGACTTTC.

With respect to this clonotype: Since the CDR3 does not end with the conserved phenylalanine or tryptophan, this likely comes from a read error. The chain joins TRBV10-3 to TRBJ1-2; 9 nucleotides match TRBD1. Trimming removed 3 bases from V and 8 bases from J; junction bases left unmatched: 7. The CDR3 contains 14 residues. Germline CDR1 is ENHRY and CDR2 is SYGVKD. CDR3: CAISETDRGLGYTS. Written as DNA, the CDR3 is TGTGCCATCAGTGAAACGGACAGGGGACTGGGCTACACCTCC.

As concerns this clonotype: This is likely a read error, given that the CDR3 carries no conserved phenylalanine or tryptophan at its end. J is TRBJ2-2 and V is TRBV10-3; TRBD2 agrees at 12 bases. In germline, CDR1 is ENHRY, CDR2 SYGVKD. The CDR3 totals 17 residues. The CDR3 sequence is CSISELEGLAGPGELFL. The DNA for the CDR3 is TGTTCCATCAGTGAGCTGGAGGGACTAGCGGGCCCCGGGGAGCTGTTTCTT.

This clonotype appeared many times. The CDR3 coding sequence is TGTGCCAGCAGTTCCGGGACTAGCGGGACCTATAGCGAAGAGACCCAGTACTTC. The encoded protein is CASSSGTSGTYSEETQYF. J is TRBJ2-5 and V is TRBV12-3 or TRBV12-4; 13 bases are a match to TRBD2. The J segment lost 3 bases and the V segment lost 4 bases, leaving 11 bases of the junction unmatched. This CDR3 is 18 amino acids long.

CDR3 DNA: TGCGCCAGCACCCTAGCACCCGACAGAGATACGCAGTATTTT. Translating it yields CASTLAPDRDTQYF. The chain couples TRBV5-1 to TRBJ2-3, with D perhaps given as TRBD1 or TRBD2 (5 bases each). Germline values: CDR1 SGHRS, CDR2 YFSETQ. The CDR3 is 14 residues long. V lost 6 bases, J lost 5 bases, and 16 bases lay in between.

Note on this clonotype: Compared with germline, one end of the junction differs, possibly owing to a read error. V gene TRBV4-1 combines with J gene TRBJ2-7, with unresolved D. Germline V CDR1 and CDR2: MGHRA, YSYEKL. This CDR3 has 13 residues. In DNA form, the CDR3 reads TGTGCCAGCAGTTTCGGCAGACTCTACGTGCAGTACTTC. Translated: CASSFGRLYVQYF.

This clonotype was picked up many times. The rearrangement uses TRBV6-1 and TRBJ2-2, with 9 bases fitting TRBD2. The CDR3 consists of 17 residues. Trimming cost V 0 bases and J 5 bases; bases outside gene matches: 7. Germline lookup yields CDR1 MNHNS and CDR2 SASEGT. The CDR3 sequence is CASSEAAGGLGTGELFF. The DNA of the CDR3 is TGTGCCAGCAGTGAAGCGGCGGGAGGGCTGGGGACCGGGGAGCTGTTTTTT.

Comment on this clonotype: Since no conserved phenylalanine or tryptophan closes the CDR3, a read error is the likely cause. CDR3 coding DNA: TGTGCTGGTGGCCCAAAGACGCCCGGACTAGTCTTGGATGAGCAGTTCTTA. It specifies CAGGPKTPGLVLDEQFL. The chain has TRBV12-5 and TRBJ2-1; 7 positions match TRBD2. The CDR3 is 17 amino acids. CDR1 and CDR2 (germline): LGHNT, FRNRAP.

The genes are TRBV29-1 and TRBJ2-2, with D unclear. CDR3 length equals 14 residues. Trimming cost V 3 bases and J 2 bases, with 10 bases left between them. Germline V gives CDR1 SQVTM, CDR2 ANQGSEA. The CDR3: CSVDRQGNTGELFF. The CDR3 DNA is TGCAGCGTTGACAGACAAGGAAACACCGGGGAGCTGTTTTTT.

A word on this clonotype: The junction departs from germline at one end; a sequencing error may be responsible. The CDR3: CSAITRGGLSYNEKFF. The CDR3, as DNA: TGCAGTGCTATCACCAGGGGGGGACTGTCCTACAATGAGAAGTTCTTC. The chain links TRBV20-1 to TRBJ2-1; the D gene could be TRBD1 or TRBD2 (7 bases each). CDR1 is DFQATT, CDR2 SNEGSKA, per germline (reference sequence). The CDR3 sequence is 16 residues long.

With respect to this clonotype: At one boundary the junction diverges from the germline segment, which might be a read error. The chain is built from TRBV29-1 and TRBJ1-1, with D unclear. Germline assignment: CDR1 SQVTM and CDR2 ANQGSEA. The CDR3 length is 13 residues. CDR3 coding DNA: TGCAGCGTATTCAGCTCCTATAACACTGAGGCTTTCTTT. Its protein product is CSVFSSYNTEAFF.

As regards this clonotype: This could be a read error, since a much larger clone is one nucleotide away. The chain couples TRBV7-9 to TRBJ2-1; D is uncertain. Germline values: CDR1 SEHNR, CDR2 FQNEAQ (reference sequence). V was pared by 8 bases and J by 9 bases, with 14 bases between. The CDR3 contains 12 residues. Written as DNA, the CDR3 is TGTGCCAGCTGCTCCTCTCACGGTGAGCAGTTCTTC. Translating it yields CASCSSHGEQFF.

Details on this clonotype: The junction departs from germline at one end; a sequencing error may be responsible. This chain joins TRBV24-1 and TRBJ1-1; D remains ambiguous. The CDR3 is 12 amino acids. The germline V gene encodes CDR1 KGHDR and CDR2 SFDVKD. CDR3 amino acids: CATSDVSTEALF. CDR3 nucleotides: TGTGCCACCAGTGACGTGAGTACTGAAGCTTTGTTT.